This TCR beta chain was recorded in a study of T-cell reconstitution after alpha-beta-depleted transplantation in children. It was with unique molecular identifiers that the TCRbeta library was prepared. One entry per CDR3 protein results from TCRdb running MiXCR on the PCR reads. Of hundreds of thousands of distinct CDR3 sequences in the sample, roughly 9% were seen once. V lost 5 bases, J lost 8 bases, and 12 bases lay in between. The CDR3 covers 12 residues. Germline CDR1 SGHAT, CDR2 FQNNGV. This clonotype was observed a handful of times. The TCR sequence derives from a human donor who donated a stem cell graft to a child with acute lymphoblastic leukemia. The chain employs TRBV11-2 and TRBJ1-2; D is unresolved. Sequenced material: PBMCs from the stem cell graft donor, taken from the stem cell graft. The CDR3 here is CASSTGGRGYTF. The CDR3 bases are TGTGCCAGCAGCACGGGAGGGCGCGGCTACACCTTC.